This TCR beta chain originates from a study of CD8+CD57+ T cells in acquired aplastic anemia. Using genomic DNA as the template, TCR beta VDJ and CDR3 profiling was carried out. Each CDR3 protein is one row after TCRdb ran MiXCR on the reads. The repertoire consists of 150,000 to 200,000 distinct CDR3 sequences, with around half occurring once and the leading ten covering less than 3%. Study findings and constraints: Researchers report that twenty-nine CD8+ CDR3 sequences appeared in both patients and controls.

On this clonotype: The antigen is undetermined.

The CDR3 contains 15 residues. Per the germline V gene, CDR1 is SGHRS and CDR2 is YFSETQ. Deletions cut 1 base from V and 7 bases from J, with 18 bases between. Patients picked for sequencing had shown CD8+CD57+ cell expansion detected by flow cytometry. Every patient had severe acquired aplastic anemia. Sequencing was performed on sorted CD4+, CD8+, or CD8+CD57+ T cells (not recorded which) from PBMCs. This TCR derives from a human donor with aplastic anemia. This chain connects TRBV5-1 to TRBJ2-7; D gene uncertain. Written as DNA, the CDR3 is TGCGCCAGCAGCTTGTCCGGCGCCAGGCCCTGGGAGCAGTACTTC. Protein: CASSLSGARPWEQYF.